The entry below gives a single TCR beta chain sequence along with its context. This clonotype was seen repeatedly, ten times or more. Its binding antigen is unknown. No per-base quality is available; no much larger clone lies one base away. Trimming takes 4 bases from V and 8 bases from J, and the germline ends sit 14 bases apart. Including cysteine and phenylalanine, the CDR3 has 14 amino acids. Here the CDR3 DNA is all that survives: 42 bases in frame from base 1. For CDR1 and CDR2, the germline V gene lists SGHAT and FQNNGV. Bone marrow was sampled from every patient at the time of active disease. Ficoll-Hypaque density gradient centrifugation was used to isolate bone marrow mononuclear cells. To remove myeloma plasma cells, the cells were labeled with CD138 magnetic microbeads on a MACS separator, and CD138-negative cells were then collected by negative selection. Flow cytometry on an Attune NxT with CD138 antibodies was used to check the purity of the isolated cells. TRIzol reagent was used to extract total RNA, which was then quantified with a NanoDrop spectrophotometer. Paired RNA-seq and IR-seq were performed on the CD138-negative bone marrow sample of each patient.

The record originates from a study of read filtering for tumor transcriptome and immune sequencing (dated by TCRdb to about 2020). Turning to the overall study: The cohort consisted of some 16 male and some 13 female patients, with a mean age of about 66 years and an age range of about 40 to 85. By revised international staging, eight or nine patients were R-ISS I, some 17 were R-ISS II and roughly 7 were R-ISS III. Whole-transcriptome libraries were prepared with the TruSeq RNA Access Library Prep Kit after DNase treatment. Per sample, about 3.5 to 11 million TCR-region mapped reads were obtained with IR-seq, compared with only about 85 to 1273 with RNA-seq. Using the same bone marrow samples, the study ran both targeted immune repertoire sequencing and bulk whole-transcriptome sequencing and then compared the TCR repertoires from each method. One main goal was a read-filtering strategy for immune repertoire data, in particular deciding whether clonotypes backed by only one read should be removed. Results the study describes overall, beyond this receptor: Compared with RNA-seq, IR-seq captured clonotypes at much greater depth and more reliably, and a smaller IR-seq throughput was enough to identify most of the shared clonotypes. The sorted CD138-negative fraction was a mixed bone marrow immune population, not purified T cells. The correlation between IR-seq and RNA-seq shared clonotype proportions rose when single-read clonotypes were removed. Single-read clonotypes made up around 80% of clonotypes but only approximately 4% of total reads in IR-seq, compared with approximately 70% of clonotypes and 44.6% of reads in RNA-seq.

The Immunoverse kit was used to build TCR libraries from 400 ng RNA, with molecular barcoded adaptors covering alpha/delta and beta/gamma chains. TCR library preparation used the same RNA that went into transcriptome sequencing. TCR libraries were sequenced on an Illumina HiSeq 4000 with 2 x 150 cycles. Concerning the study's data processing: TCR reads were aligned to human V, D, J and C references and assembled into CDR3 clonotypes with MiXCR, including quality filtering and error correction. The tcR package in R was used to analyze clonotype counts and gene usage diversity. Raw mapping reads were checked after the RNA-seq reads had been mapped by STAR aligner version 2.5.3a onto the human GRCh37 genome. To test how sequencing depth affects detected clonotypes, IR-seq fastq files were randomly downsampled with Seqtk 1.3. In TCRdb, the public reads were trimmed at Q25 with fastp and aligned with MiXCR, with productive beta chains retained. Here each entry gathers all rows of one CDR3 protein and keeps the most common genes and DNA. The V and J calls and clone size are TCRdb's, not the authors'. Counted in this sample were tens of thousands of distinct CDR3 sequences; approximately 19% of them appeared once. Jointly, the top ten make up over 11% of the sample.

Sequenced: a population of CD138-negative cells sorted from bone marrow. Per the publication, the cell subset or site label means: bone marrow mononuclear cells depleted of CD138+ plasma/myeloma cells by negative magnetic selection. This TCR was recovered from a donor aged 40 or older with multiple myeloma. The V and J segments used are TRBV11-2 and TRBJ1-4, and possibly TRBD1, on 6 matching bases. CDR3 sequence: CASSSWTVGEKLFF. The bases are TGTGCCAGCAGCTCCTGGACAGTGGGGGAAAAACTGTTTTTT. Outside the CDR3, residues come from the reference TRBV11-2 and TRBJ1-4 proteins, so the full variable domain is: EAGVAQSPRYKIIEKRQSVAFWCNPISGHATLYWYQQILGQGPKLLIQFQNNGVVDDSQLPKDRFSAERLKGVDSTLKIQPAKLEDSAVYLCASSSWTVGEKLFFGSGTQLSVL.